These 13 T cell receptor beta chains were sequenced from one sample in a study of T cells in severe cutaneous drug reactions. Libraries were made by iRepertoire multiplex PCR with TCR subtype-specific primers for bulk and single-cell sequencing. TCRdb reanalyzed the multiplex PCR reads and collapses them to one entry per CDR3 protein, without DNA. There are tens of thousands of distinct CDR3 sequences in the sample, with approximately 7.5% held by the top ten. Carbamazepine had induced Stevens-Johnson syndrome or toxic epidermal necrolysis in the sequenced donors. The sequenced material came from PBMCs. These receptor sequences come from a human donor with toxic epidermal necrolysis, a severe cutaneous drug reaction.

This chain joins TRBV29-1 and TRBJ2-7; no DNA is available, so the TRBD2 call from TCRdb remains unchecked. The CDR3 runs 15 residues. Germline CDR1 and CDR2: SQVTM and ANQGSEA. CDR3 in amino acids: CSVEGLAGEYYEQYF.

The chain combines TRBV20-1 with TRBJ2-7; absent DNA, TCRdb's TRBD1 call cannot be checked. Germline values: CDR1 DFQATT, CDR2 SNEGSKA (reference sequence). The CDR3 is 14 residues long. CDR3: CSARDRAGHYEQYF.

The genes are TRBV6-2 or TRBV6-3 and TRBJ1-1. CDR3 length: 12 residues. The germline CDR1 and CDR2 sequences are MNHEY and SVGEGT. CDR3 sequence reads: CASSYGNHEAFF.

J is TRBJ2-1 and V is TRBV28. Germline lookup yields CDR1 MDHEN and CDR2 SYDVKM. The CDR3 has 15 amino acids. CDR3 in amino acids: CASSFRTYLDNEQFF.

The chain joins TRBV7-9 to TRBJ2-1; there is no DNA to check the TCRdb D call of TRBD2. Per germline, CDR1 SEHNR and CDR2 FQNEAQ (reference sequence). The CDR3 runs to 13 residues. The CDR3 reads CASSLGTSGEQFF.

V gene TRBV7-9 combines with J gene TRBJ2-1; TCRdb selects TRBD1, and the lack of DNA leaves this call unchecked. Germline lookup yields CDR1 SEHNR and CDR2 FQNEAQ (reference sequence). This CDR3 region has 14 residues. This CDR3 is CASSGGDRRNEQFF.

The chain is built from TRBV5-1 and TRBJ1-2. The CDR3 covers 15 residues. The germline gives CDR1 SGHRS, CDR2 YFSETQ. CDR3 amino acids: CASSLAAGPNYGYTF.

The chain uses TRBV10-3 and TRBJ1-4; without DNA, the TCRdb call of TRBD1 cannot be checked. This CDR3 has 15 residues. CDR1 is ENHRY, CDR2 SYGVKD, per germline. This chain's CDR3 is CAISAGGASNEKLFF.

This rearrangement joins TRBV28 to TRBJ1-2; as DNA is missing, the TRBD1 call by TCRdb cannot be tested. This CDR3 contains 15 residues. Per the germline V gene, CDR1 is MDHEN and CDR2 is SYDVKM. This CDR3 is CASSPPGQGLNGYTF.

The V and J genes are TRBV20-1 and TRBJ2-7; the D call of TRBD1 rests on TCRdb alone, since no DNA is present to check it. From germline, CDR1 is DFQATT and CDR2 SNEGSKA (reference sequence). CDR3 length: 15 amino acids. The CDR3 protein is CSAPATGISSYEQYF.

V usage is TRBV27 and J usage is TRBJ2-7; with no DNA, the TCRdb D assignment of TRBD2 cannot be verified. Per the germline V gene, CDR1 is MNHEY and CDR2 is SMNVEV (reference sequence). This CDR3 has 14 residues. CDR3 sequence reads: CASGPGVFFDEQYF.

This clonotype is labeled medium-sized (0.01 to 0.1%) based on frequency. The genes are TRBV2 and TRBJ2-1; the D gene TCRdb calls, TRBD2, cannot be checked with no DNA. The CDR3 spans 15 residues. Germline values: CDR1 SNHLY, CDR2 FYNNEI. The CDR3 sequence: CASSDGGRATDEQFF.

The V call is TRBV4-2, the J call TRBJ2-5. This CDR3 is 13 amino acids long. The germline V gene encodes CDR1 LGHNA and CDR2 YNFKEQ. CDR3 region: CASSQVGEETQYF.